Listed here are 18 T cell receptor beta chains from one sample, sequenced in a study of T cell responses to AZD1222 COVID-19 vaccine. Data came from immunoSEQ multiplex PCR; TCRdb stores just in-frame clones and leaves some out. The sample contains about 44,000 clones, over 60% of which appear only once. The material sequenced was peripheral blood, taken on day 0 of AZD1222 vaccination. The receptor source for this set is an adult in good health.

V gene TRBV7-2 combines with J gene TRBJ1-1; maybe TRBD1 (5 bases). The germline V and J ends were trimmed by 5 bases and 7 bases, with 23 bases remaining between them. Germline V CDR1 and CDR2: SGHTA, FQGNSA. The CDR3 sequence is 16 residues long. The CDR3 here is CASSPPGTRMGSEAFF. Written as DNA, the CDR3 is TGTGCCAGCAGCCCACCCGGGACCAGGATGGGTAGTGAAGCTTTCTTT. Filled out from reference TRBV7-2 and TRBJ1-1, the complete variable domain reads GAGVSQSPSNKVTEKGKDVELRCDPISGHTALYWYRQSLGQGLEFLIYFQGNSAPDKSGLPSDRFSAERTGGSVSTLTIQRTQQEDSAVYLCASSPPGTRMGSEAFFGQGTRLTVV.

This clone was seen just once. This CDR3 is CASSQTYEQYF. CDR3 nucleotide sequence: TGTGCCAGCAGTCAAACCTACGAGCAGTACTTC. V gene TRBV6-5 combines with J gene TRBJ2-7; D remains unclear. Trimming removed 5 bases at V and 2 bases at J, with 4 bases between. There are 11 residues in the CDR3. From germline, CDR1 is MNHEY and CDR2 SVGAGI.

This rearrangement joins TRBV6-5 to TRBJ1-1; D is uncertain. The CDR3 loop spans 15 amino acids. Germline-derived CDR1 and CDR2 are MNHEY and SVGAGI. V lost 9 bases and J lost 0, with 17 bases in between. Here the CDR3 DNA reads TGTGCCAGTACCTTCCGCGGCCGCCTGAACACTGAAGCTTTCTTT. It translates to CASTFRGRLNTEAFF.

The genes are TRBV15 and TRBJ1-2; unclear D gene. CDR3 length equals 13 residues. Per germline, CDR1 LNHNV and CDR2 YYDKDF (reference sequence). V was trimmed by 0 bases and J by 7 bases, leaving 9 bases between them. The DNA for the CDR3 is TGTGCCACCAGCAGAGATCTTACTGGTGGCTACACCTTC. Amino acids: CATSRDLTGGYTF.

This clone was found a few times. The CDR3 coding sequence is TGTGCCAGTGCGATGGGGCCGAACGAGCAGTACTTC. Translating gives CASAMGPNEQYF. The chain joins TRBV10-3 to TRBJ2-7; D might be TRBD1 (5 bases). V gave up 10 bases and J gave up 5 bases, with 15 bases separating them. CDR3 length: 12 amino acids. Germline assignment: CDR1 ENHRY and CDR2 SYGVKD.

V is TRBV6-5 and J is TRBJ2-3, with a tentative D call TRBD2 (7 bases). CDR1 is MNHEY and CDR2 is SVGAGI in the germline V gene. The V end lost 11 bases, the J end lost 5 bases, and 23 bases lay between the germline ends. This CDR3 is 15 amino acids long. The CDR3 DNA sequence: TGTGCCGCGTCAGATTTGGGGGCTAGCGGAGATACGCAGTATTTT. It yields the protein CAASDLGASGDTQYF.

There are a few counts of this clone. For the CDR3, the DNA is TGTGCCAGCAGCCTAAAGTCTCATAGCAATCAGCCCCAGCATTTT. Its protein product is CASSLKSHSNQPQHF. The chain joins TRBV6-5 to TRBJ1-5; D not certain. Trimming took off 6 bases at V and 0 bases at J, with 12 bases between the two ends. The CDR3 spans 15 residues. Germline CDR1 MNHEY, CDR2 SVGAGI.

In its sample, this clone was seen once. V usage is TRBV4-1 and J usage is TRBJ2-2; 10 bases map to TRBD1. The CDR3 runs 17 residues. J gave up 6 bases and V 6 bases, and 13 bases lay outside the gene matches. The V gene's germline CDR1 is MGHRA and CDR2 YSYEKL. This CDR3 is CASSRGDGTGVAGELFF. CDR3 nucleotide sequence: TGCGCCAGCAGTCGAGGGGACGGGACAGGGGTAGCCGGGGAGCTGTTTTTT.

The chain is built from TRBV7-9 and TRBJ1-2; 8 bases are a match to TRBD1. V lost 5 bases and J lost 7; bases outside the gene matches: 15. This CDR3 spans 16 amino acids. Germline V CDR1 and CDR2: SEHNR, FQNEAQ (reference sequence). The CDR3 DNA reads TGTGCCAGCAGCCCGGGGCCGGGGGCAGGGGGCCTTGGCTACACCTTC. Translating it yields CASSPGPGAGGLGYTF.

This clone was counted a few times. The chain uses TRBV7-2 and TRBJ2-7; D is possibly TRBD1 or TRBD2 (6 bases each). The germline V gene has CDR1 SGHTA and CDR2 FQGNSA. The CDR3 runs 13 residues. V dropped 5 bases and J dropped 9 bases, with 17 bases sitting between them. The CDR3 DNA follows: TGTGCCAGCAGCCGTCGGGGGCTTGGGTGGCAGTACTTC. Translation: CASSRRGLGWQYF. Based on the CDR3 plus reference TRBV7-2 and TRBJ2-7, the full variable domain is GAGVSQSPSNKVTEKGKDVELRCDPISGHTALYWYRQSLGQGLEFLIYFQGNSAPDKSGLPSDRFSAERTGGSVSTLTIQRTQQEDSAVYLCASSRRGLGWQYFGPGTRLTVT.

The genes are TRBV5-6 and TRBJ2-1, with a weak D call TRBD2 (7 bases). This CDR3 is built from 15 residues. Germline CDR1 is SGHDT and CDR2 is YYEEEE. V lost 0 bases and J 9 bases, leaving 16 bases between the germline ends. The CDR3 nucleotides are TGTGCCAGCAGCTTGGGGGGGGGCCCTCCGGCTGAGCAGTTCTTC. It encodes CASSLGGGPPAEQFF.

The V and J genes are TRBV5-5 and TRBJ1-2; 8 bases map to TRBD1. Trimming at V came to 6 bases and at J to 3 bases, leaving 10 bases not matched to a gene. The CDR3 is made up of 15 amino acids. Germline-derived CDR1 and CDR2 are SGHKS and YYEKEE (reference sequence). DNA of the CDR3: TGTGCCAGCAAACCAGGGGGCGCGGCGGACTATGGCTACACCTTC. It is translated as CASKPGGAADYGYTF.

The chain has TRBV19 and TRBJ1-5, with D possibly matching TRBD1 (6 bases). Germline CDR1 is LNHDA and CDR2 is SQIVND (reference sequence). V was shortened by 4 bases and J by 7 bases, with 11 bases between the two germline ends. CDR3 length: 13 residues. CDR3 DNA: TGTGCCAGTAGTAGGGGGGCATACCAGCCCCAGCATTTT. Its translation is CASSRGAYQPQHF.

This sequence joins TRBV6-5 and TRBJ1-4; D is uncertain. Trimming removed 0 bases from V and 0 bases from J, with 5 bases in between. Germline-derived CDR1 and CDR2 are MNHEY and SVGAGI. This CDR3 comprises 15 residues. The CDR3 sequence is CASSYSRTTNEKLFF. CDR3 nucleotide sequence: TGTGCCAGCAGTTACTCGAGGACAACTAATGAAAAACTGTTTTTT.

This chain uses TRBV21-1 with TRBJ2-1; the DNA was not used to check the table's D call, TRBD1. TRBV21-1 is a documented pseudogene. The CDR3 sequence is 17 residues long. The CDR3 DNA sequence: TGTGCCAGCAGCAAAGCAAGGGACACCCCCTCCTACAATGAGCAGTTCTTC. Residues: CASSKARDTPSYNEQFF.

This clone was seen a handful of times. Here the CDR3 DNA reads TGTGCCAGCAGTCAACAGGGAGGACCCCTCCACTTT. It yields the protein CASSQQGGPLHF. The chain recombines TRBV6-5 with TRBJ1-6, with a possible D match to TRBD1 (6 bases). The CDR3 has 12 amino acids. Per the germline V gene, CDR1 is MNHEY and CDR2 is SVGAGI. V was pared by 5 bases and J by 12 bases, with 11 bases between.

The chain recombines TRBV5-1 with TRBJ2-7; D may be TRBD1 (5 bases). This CDR3 contains 14 residues. CDR1 is SGHRS and CDR2 is YFSETQ in the germline V gene. The V and J ends lost 3 bases and 3 bases respectively, with 13 bases between them. The CDR3 reads CASSSPQDVYEQYF. In nucleotides, the CDR3 is TGCGCCAGCAGCTCACCACAGGACGTCTACGAGCAGTACTTC.

V usage is TRBV28 and J usage is TRBJ1-2, with 7 bases aligning to TRBD1. Germline CDR1 MDHEN, CDR2 SYDVKM. This CDR3 has 16 residues. J lost 4 bases, V lost 6 bases, and 14 bases had no gene match. The CDR3 reads CASSSPGTQGGYGYTF. The CDR3 DNA reads as TGTGCCAGCAGCTCCCCTGGGACCCAGGGGGGCTATGGCTACACCTTC.